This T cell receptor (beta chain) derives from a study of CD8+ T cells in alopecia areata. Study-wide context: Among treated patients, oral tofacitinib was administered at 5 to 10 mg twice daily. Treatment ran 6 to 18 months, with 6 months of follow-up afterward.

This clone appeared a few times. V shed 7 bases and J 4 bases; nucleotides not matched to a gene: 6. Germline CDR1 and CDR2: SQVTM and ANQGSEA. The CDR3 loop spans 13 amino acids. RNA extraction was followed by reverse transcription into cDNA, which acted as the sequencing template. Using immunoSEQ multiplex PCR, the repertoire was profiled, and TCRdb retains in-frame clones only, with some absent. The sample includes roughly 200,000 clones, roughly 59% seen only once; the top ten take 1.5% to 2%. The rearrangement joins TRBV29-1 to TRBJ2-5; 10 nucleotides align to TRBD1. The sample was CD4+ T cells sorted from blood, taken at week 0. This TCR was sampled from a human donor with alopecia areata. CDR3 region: CSARQGASETQYF. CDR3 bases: TGCAGCGCCCGACAGGGGGCTTCAGAGACCCAGTACTTC.